These 6 T cell receptor beta chains originate from one sample sequenced in a study of identical twins. Via MiXCR, TCRdb re-called the 5' RACE reads, giving one row per CDR3 protein. The sample lists approximately 630,000 distinct CDR3 sequences, about 7.1% seen once, with over 1.5% in the top ten. These data were likewise used in another study, on yellow fever vaccine responses in identical twins.

Sequences were obtained from PBMCs. The receptors were gathered from a young woman in good health.

This clonotype showed up many times. The rearrangement links TRBV12-3 or TRBV12-4 to TRBJ1-5; no clear D. The CDR3 totals 12 residues. The V gene lost 0 bases and the J gene lost 3 bases, with 0 bases spanning the gap. The chain's CDR3 is CASSLANQPQHF. CDR3 coding DNA: TGTGCCAGCAGTTTAGCCAATCAGCCCCAGCATTTT.

The rearrangement joins TRBV20-1 to TRBJ1-2, with TRBD1 matching 7 bases. This CDR3 has 14 residues. Germline assignment: CDR1 DFQATT and CDR2 SNEGSKA (reference sequence). Trimming took 0 bases from V and 5 from J; bases not matched to a gene: 6. CDR3 in amino acids: CSARDGGQPYGYTF. In DNA form, the CDR3 reads TGCAGTGCTAGAGATGGGGGACAGCCTTATGGCTACACCTTC.

This clonotype was found many times. Mismatch with germline at one junction end may stem from a read error. The rearrangement links TRBV20-1 to TRBJ2-7, with TRBD2 identical over 7 bases. The CDR3 spans 14 residues. From germline, CDR1 is DFQATT and CDR2 SNEGSKA (reference sequence). As DNA, the CDR3 is TGCAGTGCCAGAGGGGAGCGGGGTTCCTACGAGCAGTACTTC. Its translation is CSARGERGSYEQYF.

This clonotype was counted only a few times. The V gene is TRBV29-1, the J gene TRBJ1-4; D may be TRBD1 (5 bases). From germline, CDR1 is SQVTM and CDR2 ANQGSEA. The length of the CDR3 is 13 residues. V lost 4 bases, J lost 2 bases, and 8 bases lay in between. CDR3 nucleotide sequence: TGCAGCGTTGCAAGGGGTACTAATGAAAAACTGTTTTTT. Encoded protein: CSVARGTNEKLFF.

The rearrangement joins TRBV6-1 to TRBJ2-2; D may be TRBD1 or TRBD2 (6 bases each). The CDR3 has 14 amino acids. CDR1 and CDR2 (germline): MNHNS, SASEGT. Trimming cost V 7 bases and J 8 bases, with 17 bases left between them. The CDR3 coding sequence is TGTGCCAGCATCTTGGACGGGGGCGGGGGGGAGCTGTTTTTT. Amino acids: CASILDGGGGELFF.

Only a few counts were recorded for this clonotype. V is TRBV10-3 and J is TRBJ2-7, with D tentatively TRBD1 or TRBD2 (5 bases each). Trimming left V 3 bases short and J 7 bases short, with 7 bases between. Germline values: CDR1 ENHRY, CDR2 SYGVKD. The CDR3 has 11 residues. CDR3 residues: CAISEGEEQYF. CDR3 coding DNA: TGTGCCATCAGTGAAGGGGAGGAGCAGTACTTC.